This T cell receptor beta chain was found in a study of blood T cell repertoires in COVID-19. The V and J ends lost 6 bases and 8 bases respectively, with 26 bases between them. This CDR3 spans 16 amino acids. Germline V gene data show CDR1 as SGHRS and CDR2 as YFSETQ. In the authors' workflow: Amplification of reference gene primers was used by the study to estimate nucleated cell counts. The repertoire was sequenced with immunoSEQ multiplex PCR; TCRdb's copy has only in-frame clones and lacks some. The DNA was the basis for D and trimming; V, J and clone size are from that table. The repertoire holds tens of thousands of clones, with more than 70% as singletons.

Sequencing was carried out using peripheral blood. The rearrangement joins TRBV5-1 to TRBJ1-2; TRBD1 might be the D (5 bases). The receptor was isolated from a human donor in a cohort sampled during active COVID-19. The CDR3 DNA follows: TGCGCCAGCACCCTCGACTCAACCGGGGGGACGGGAGGCTACACCTTC. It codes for CASTLDSTGGTGGYTF.